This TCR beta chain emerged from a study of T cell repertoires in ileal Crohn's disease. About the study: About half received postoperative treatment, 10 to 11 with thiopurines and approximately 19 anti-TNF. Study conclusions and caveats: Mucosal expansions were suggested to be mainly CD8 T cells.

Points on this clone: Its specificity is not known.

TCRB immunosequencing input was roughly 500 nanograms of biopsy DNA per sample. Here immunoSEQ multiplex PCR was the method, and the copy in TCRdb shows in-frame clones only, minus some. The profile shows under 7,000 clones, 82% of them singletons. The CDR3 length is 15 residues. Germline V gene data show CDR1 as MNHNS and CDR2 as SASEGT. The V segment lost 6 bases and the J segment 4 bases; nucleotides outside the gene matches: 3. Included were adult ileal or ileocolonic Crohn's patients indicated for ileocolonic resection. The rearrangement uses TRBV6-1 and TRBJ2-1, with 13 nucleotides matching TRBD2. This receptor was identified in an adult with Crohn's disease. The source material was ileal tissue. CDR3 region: CASRGLAGIYNEQFF. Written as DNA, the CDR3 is TGTGCCAGCAGGGGACTAGCGGGAATTTACAATGAGCAGTTCTTC.